Following are 14 T cell receptor beta chains from one sample sequenced in a study of blood T cell repertoires in COVID-19. Clones were sequenced by immunoSEQ multiplex PCR, and TCRdb holds only the in-frame ones, with some missing. This sample has about 150,000 clones, with about 80% found just once. The specimen was peripheral blood. Every receptor here comes from a man between 70 and 80 years old who had recovered from COVID-19.

This sequence joins TRBV15 and TRBJ1-3; 9 bases fit TRBD1. Per the germline V gene, CDR1 is LNHNV and CDR2 is YYDKDF (reference sequence). J was trimmed by 4 bases and V by 2 bases; bases with no gene match: 6. There are 16 residues in the CDR3. DNA for the CDR3: TGTGCCACCAGCAGAACCAGGACAGGGGACGGAAACACCATATATTTT. It codes for CATSRTRTGDGNTIYF.

There are a few counts of this clone. CDR3 DNA sequence: TGTGCCAGCAGCTTAGCGCAGGGGAACACCGGGGAGCTGTTTTTT. It codes for CASSLAQGNTGELFF. The chain carries TRBV11-1 and TRBJ2-2; a weak D match, TRBD1 (5 bases). The germline gives CDR1 SGHAT, CDR2 FQDESV (reference sequence). The CDR3 loop spans 15 amino acids. V lost 0 bases, J lost 1 base, and 6 bases lay in between.

The gene calls are TRBV3-1 (or the pseudogene TRBV3-2) and TRBJ2-7, with D tentatively TRBD2 (6 bases). Trimming removed 0 bases at V and 2 bases at J, with 14 bases between. CDR3 length equals 16 residues. Per germline, CDR1 LGHDT and CDR2 YNNKEL (reference sequence). CDR3 residues: CASSQDTSHIPYEQYF. In DNA form, the CDR3 reads TGTGCCAGCAGCCAAGACACTAGCCACATTCCCTACGAGCAGTACTTC.

This clone occurred once. The chain employs TRBV7-2 and TRBJ2-2, with TRBD2 matching over 9 bases. The V gene's germline CDR1 is SGHTA and CDR2 FQGNSA. J was trimmed by 5 bases and V by 8 bases; bases with no gene match: 9. The CDR3 runs 15 residues. CDR3 nucleotide sequence: TGTGCCAGCCGCAGAGGGCTAGCGGGGACCGGGGAGCTGTTTTTT. It is translated as CASRRGLAGTGELFF. Filled out from reference TRBV7-2 and TRBJ2-2, the complete variable domain reads GAGVSQSPSNKVTEKGKDVELRCDPISGHTALYWYRQSLGQGLEFLIYFQGNSAPDKSGLPSDRFSAERTGGSVSTLTIQRTQQEDSAVYLCASRRGLAGTGELFFGEGSRLTVL.

V is TRBV4-3 and J is TRBJ2-7; no definite D call. Germline values: CDR1 LGHNA, CDR2 YSLEER. With 6 bases removed from V and 6 bases from J, the gap between germline ends came to 18 bases. This CDR3 has 14 residues. The CDR3 region is CASSTSADTLEQYF. CDR3 nucleotides: TGCGCCAGCAGTACCTCGGCAGACACCCTCGAGCAGTACTTC.

The chain couples TRBV5-6 to TRBJ2-4, with D hard to call. The CDR3 has 15 amino acids. V lost 0 bases and J lost 2, with 9 bases in between. Per germline, CDR1 SGHDT and CDR2 YYEEEE. CDR3 sequence reads: CASSLGEAPKNIQYF. The CDR3, as DNA: TGTGCCAGCAGCTTGGGTGAGGCCCCCAAAAACATTCAGTACTTC.

Turning to this clone: Other DNA sequences in this specimen translate into the identical CDR3. The chain couples TRBV5-1 to TRBJ2-1, with 9 bases lining up with TRBD2. CDR3 length equals 15 residues. V gave up 4 bases and J gave up 0 bases; unmatched junction bases: 2. In germline, CDR1 is SGHRS, CDR2 YFSETQ. CDR3: CASSETSGSYNEQFF. As DNA, the CDR3 is TGCGCCAGCAGCGAGACTAGCGGCTCCTACAATGAGCAGTTCTTC.

The V gene is TRBV7-9, the J gene TRBJ2-1; the match to TRBD2 covers 8 bases. CDR1 and CDR2 (germline): SEHNR, FQNEAQ (reference sequence). The CDR3 is 19 residues long. V was pared by 5 bases and J by 0 bases, with 15 bases of the junction left unmatched. This chain's CDR3 is CASSPVGPDLAGSYNEQFF. The CDR3 region has the DNA TGTGCCAGCAGCCCCGTGGGGCCGGATCTAGCGGGCTCCTACAATGAGCAGTTCTTC.

The V call is TRBV12-3 or TRBV12-4, the J call TRBJ1-1; D possibly corresponds to TRBD1 (6 bases). This CDR3 has 13 amino acids. Trimming stripped 5 bases from V and 8 bases from J, with 15 bases between. CDR3 DNA sequence: TGTGCCAGCAGTAGCCGGGACATCGGCGAAGCTTTCTTT. Encoded protein: CASSSRDIGEAFF.

This clone was observed a handful of times. The CDR3 spells CASSILAFPTRELFF. In DNA, the CDR3 is TGTGCCAGTAGTATATTGGCCTTCCCGACTCGGGAGCTGTTTTTT. The rearrangement joins TRBV19 to TRBJ2-2; no firm D call. This CDR3 region has 15 residues. The germline V and J ends were trimmed by 2 bases and 9 bases, with 16 bases remaining between them. CDR1 is LNHDA, CDR2 SQIVND, per germline (reference sequence).

The chain carries TRBV5-1 and TRBJ2-3, with 11 nucleotides matching TRBD2. Trimming cost V 1 base and J 5 bases; bases outside gene matches: 3. The CDR3 loop spans 15 amino acids. Per the germline V gene, CDR1 is SGHRS and CDR2 is YFSETQ. CDR3 region: CASSLLGTSGDTQYF. CDR3 bases: TGCGCCAGCAGCTTGTTGGGGACTAGCGGAGATACGCAGTATTTT.

V and J are TRBV5-4 and TRBJ2-6, with D perhaps matching TRBD2 (7 bases). Trimming stripped 1 base from V and 0 bases from J, with 14 bases between. The CDR3 runs to 18 residues. Germline V gene data show CDR1 as SGHNT and CDR2 as YYREEE (reference sequence). The CDR3 protein is CASSLMGGRNSGANVLTF. DNA of the CDR3: TGTGCCAGCAGCTTGATGGGGGGGCGCAACTCTGGGGCCAACGTCCTGACTTTC.

V gene TRBV15 combines with J gene TRBJ1-1, with D perhaps TRBD1 (5 bases). V was trimmed by 0 bases and J by 1 base, leaving 9 bases between them. Germline loops: CDR1 LNHNV, CDR2 YYDKDF (reference sequence). CDR3 size: 15 residues. DNA for the CDR3: TGTGCCACCAGCAGAGATCGGAGGGGGAACACTGAAGCTTTCTTT. It codes for CATSRDRRGNTEAFF.

This clone was observed once. The chain employs TRBV7-2 and TRBJ2-7, with TRBD1 matching over 9 bases. This CDR3 is 17 amino acids long. Germline values: CDR1 SGHTA, CDR2 FQGNSA. The junction had 12 bases not matched to a gene; V was cut back by 1 base and J by 5 bases. CDR3 bases: TGTGCCAGCAGCTTAGGTCGGTCAGGGACAGGGTTCCACGAGCAGTACTTC. Translated, it gives CASSLGRSGTGFHEQYF.